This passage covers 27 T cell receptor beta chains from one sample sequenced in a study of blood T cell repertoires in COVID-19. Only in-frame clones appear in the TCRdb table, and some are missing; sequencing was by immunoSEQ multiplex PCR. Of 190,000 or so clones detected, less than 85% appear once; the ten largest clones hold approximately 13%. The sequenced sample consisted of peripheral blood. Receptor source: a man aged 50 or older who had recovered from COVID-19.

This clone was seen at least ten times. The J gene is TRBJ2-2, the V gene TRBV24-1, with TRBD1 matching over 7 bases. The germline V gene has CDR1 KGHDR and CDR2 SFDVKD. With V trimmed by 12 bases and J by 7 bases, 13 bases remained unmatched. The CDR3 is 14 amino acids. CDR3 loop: CAAFRTGKSGELFF. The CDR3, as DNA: TGTGCCGCCTTTCGGACAGGTAAAAGCGGGGAGCTGTTTTTT.

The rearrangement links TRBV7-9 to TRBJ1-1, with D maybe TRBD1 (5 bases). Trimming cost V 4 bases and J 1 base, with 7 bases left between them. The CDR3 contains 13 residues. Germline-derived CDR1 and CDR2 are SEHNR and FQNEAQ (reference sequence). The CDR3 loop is CASSWTSNTEAFF. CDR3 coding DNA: TGTGCCAGCAGCTGGACATCGAACACTGAAGCTTTCTTT.

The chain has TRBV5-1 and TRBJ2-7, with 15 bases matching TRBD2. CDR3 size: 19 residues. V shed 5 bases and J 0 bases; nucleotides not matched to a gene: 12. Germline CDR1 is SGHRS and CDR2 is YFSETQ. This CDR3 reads CASRPSPGLAGGPSYEQYF. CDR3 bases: TGCGCCAGCAGGCCCTCGCCGGGACTAGCGGGAGGACCCTCCTACGAGCAGTACTTC.

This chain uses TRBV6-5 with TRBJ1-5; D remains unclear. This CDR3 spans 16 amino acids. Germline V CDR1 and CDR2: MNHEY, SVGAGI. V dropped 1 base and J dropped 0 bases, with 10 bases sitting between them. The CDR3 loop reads CASSYLPPGSNQPQHF. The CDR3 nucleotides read TGTGCCAGCAGTTACTTACCGCCGGGTAGCAATCAGCCCCAGCATTTT.

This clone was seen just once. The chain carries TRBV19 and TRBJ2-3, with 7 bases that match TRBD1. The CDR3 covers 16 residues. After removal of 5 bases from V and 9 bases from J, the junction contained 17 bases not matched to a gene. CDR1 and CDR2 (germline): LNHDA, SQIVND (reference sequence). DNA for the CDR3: TGTGCCAGTAGTGATACTAGGGGGCATGAAAGTGGAACGCAGTATTTT. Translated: CASSDTRGHESGTQYF.

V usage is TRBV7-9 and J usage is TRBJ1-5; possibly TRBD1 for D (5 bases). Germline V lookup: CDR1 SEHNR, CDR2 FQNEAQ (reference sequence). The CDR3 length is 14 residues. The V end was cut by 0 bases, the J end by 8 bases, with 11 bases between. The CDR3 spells CASSLAGVVKPQHF. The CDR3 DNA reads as TGTGCCAGCAGCTTAGCAGGGGTCGTAAAGCCCCAGCATTTT.

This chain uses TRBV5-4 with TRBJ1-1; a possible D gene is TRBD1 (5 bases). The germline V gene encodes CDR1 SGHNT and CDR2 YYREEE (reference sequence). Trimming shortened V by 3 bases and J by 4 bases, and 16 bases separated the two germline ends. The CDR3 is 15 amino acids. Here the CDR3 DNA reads TGTGCCAGCAGCTACCCGGGCCGGGGGGGCACTGAAGCTTTCTTT. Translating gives CASSYPGRGGTEAFF. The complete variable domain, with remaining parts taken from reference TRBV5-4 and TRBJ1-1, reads ETGVTQSPTHLIKTRGQQVTLRCSSQSGHNTVSWYQQALGQGPQFIFQYYREEENGRGNFPPRFSGLQFPNYSSELNVNALELDDSALYLCASSYPGRGGTEAFFGQGTRLTVV.

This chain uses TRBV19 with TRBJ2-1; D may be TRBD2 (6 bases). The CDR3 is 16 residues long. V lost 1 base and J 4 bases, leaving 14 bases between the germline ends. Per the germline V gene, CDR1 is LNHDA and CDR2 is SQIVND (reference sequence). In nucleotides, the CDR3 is TGTGCCAGTAGTATAGTCCCGGGGGTGGTGTACAATGAGCAGTTCTTC. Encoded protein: CASSIVPGVVYNEQFF.

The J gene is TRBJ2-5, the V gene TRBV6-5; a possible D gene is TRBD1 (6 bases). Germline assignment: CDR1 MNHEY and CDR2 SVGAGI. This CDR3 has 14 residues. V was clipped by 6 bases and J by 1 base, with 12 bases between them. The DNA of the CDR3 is TGTGCCAGCAGGGACACAGGGAGCCAAGAGACCCAGTACTTC. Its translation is CASRDTGSQETQYF.

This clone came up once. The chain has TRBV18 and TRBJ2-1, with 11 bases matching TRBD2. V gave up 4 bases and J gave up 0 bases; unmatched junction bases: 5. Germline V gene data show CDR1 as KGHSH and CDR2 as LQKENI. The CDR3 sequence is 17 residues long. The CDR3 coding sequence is TGTGCCAGCTCACTCCGACTAGCGGGAAACTCCTACAATGAGCAGTTCTTC. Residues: CASSLRLAGNSYNEQFF.

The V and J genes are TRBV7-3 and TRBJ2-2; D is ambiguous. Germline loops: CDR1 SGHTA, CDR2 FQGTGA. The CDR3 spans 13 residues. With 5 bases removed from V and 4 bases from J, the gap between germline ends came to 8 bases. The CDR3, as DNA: TGTGCCAGCAGCCCCCGTCCCACCGGGGAGCTGTTTTTT. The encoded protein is CASSPRPTGELFF.

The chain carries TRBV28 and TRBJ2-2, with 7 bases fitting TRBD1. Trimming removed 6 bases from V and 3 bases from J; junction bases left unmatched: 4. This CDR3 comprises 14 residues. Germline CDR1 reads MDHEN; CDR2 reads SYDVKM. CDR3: CASRRTGHTGELFF. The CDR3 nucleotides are TGTGCCAGCAGGAGGACAGGTCACACCGGGGAGCTGTTTTTT.

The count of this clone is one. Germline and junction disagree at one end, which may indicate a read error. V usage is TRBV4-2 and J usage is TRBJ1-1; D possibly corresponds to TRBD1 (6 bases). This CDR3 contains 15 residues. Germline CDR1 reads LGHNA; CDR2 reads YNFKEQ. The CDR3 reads CAGSGGAIVNTEAFF. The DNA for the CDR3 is TGTGCCGGCAGCGGGGGGGCGATCGTGAACACTGAAGCTTTCTTT.

The CDR3 is CASSPGQGTTNEKLFF. The CDR3 DNA sequence: TGTGCCAGCAGTCCGGGACAGGGTACGACTAATGAAAAACTGTTTTTT. V gene TRBV6-6 combines with J gene TRBJ1-4, with 9 bases identical to TRBD1. From germline, CDR1 is MNHNY and CDR2 SVGAGI (reference sequence). This CDR3 region has 16 residues. J gave up 2 bases and V 5 bases, and 6 bases lay outside the gene matches.

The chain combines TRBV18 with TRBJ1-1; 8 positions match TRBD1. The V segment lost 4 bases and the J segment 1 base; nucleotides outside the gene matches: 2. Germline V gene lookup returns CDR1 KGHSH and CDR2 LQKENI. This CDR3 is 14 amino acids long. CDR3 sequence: CASSQQGANTEAFF. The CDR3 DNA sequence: TGTGCCAGCTCACAGCAGGGGGCGAACACTGAAGCTTTCTTT.

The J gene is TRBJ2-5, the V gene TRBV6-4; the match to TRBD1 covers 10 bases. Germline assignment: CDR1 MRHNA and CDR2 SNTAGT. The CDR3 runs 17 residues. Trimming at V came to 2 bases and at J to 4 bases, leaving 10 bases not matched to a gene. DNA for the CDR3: TGTGCCAGCAGTGACCCTTCAGACAGGGGGCTTTTAGAGACCCAGTACTTC. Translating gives CASSDPSDRGLLETQYF.

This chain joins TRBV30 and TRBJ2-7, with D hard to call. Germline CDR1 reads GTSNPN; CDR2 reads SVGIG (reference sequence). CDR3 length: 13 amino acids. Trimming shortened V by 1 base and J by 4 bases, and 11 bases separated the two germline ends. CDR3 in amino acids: CAWSESGPYEQYF. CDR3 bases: TGTGCCTGGAGTGAAAGTGGGCCGTACGAGCAGTACTTC.

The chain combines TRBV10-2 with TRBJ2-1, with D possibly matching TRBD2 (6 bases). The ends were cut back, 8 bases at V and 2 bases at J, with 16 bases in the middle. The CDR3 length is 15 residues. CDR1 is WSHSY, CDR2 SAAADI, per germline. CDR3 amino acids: CASRGRAGPYNEQFF. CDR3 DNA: TGCGCCAGCCGAGGACGGGCGGGACCCTACAATGAGCAGTTCTTC.

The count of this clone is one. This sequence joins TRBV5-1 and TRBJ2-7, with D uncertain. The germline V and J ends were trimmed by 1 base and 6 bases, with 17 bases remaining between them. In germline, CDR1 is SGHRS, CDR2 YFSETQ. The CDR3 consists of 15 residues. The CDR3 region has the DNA TGCGCCAGCAGCTTGAACGACTTCTCCCGAGGCGAGCAGTACTTC. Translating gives CASSLNDFSRGEQYF.

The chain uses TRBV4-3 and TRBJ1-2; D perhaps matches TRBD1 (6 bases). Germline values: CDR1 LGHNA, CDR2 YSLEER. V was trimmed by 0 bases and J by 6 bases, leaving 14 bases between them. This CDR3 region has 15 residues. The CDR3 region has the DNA TGCGCCAGCAGCCAAGAAGTCACCCCAGGGGATGGCTACACCTTC. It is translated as CASSQEVTPGDGYTF.

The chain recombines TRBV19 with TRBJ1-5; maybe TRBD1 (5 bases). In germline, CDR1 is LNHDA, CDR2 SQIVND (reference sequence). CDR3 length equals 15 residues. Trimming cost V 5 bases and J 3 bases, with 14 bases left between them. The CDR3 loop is CASSSLREDNQPQHF. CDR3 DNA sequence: TGTGCCAGTAGTTCGCTCAGGGAGGACAATCAGCCCCAGCATTTT.

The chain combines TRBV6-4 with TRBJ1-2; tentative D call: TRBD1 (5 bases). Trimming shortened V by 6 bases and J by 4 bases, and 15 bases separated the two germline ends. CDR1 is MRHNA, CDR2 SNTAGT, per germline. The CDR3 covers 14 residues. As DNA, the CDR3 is TGTGCCAGCAGATACTCCGACAGACGCTATGGCTACACCTTC. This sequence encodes CASRYSDRRYGYTF.

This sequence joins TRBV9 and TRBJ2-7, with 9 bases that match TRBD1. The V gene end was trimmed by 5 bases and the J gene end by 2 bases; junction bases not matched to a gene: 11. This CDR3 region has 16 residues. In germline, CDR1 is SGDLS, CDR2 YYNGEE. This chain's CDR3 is CASRRNRGRLTYEQYF. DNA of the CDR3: TGTGCCAGCAGAAGGAACAGGGGGCGCCTTACCTACGAGCAGTACTTC.

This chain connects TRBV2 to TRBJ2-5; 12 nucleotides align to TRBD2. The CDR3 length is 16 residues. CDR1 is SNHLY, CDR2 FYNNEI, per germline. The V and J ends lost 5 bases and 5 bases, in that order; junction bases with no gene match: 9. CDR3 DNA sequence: TGTGCCAGCAGTCGGGGGACTAGCGGGCCGGGGGAGACCCAGTACTTC. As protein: CASSRGTSGPGETQYF.

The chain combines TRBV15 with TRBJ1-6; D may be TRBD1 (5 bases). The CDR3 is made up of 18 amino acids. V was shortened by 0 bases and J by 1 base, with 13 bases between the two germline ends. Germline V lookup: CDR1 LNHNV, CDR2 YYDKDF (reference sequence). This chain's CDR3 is CATSRDVAGRSYNSPLHF. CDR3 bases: TGTGCCACCAGCAGAGATGTGGCAGGGCGGTCCTATAATTCACCCCTCCACTTT.

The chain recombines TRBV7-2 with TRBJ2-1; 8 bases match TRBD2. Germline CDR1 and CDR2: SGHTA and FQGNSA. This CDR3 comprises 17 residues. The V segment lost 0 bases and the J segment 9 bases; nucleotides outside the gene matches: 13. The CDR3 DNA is TGTGCCAGCAGCTTAGCGGGGGGTGGTAGCGGGATTGGTGAGCAGTTCTTC. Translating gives CASSLAGGGSGIGEQFF.

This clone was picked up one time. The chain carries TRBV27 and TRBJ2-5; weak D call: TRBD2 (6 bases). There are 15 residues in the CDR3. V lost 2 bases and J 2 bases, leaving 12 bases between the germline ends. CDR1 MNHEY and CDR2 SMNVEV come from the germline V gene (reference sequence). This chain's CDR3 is CASSLSNGGQETQYF. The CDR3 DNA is TGTGCCAGCAGTTTAAGTAACGGGGGACAAGAGACCCAGTACTTC.